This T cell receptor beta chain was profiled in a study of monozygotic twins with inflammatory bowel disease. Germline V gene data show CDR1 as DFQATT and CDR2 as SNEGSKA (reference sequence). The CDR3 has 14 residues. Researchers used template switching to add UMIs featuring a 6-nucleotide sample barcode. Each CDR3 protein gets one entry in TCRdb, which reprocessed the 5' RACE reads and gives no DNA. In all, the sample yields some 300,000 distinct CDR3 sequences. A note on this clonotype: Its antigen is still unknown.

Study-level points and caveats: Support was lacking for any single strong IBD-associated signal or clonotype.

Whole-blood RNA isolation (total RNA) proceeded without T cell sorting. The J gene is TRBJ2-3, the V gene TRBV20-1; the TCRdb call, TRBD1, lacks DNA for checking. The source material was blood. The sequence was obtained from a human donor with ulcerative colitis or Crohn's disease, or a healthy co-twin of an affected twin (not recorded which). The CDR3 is CSAGSGGAADTQYF.